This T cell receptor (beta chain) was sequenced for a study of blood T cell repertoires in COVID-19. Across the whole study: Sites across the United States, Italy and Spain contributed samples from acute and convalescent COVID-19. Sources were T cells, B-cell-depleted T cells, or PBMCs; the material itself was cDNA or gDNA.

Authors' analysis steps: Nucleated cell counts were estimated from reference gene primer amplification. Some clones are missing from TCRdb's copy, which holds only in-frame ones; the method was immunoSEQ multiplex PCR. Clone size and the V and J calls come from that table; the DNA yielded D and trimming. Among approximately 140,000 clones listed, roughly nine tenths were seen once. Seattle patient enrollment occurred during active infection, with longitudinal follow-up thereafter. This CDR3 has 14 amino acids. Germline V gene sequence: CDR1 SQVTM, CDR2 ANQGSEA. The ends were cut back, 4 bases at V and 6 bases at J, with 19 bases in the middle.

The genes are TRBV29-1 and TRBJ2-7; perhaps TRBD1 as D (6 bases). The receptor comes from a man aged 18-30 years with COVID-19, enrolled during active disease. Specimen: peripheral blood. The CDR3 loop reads CSVVLGASQSEQYF. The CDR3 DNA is TGCAGCGTTGTGTTGGGGGCGAGTCAGAGCGAGCAGTACTTC.